The 27 T cell receptor beta chains below all came from one sample that was sequenced in a study of T cell responses to AZD1222 COVID-19 vaccine (dated by TCRdb to about 2021). Library method: the immunoSEQ multiplex PCR assay. TCRdb re-hosts the immuneACCESS table, in-frame sequences only. Its copies lack some clones; in the studies checked, an unresolved V gene accounts for under half of them, and the cause for the rest is not known. The sample table contains about 97,000 clones; only one count was recorded for about 89% of them. Of the sample, 7.5% is held by the ten largest clones. The time point label here, explained by the study, means: baseline before first vaccination. Sample: peripheral blood, taken on day 0 of AZD1222 vaccination. The receptors were gathered from an adult in good health.

V and J are TRBV19 and TRBJ2-2; no firm D call. Looked up from germline, CDR1 is LNHDA and CDR2 is SQIVND (reference sequence). V gave up 6 bases and J gave up 2 bases, with 10 bases separating them. This CDR3 has 14 residues. CDR3 sequence (DNA): TGTGCCAGTAGGTCCAGGTTAAACACCGGGGAGCTGTTTTTT. It encodes CASRSRLNTGELFF.

This chain connects TRBV6-5 to TRBJ1-2, with D unresolved. Deletions cut 6 bases from V and 5 bases from J, with 10 bases between. There are 12 residues in the CDR3. Germline-derived CDR1 and CDR2 are MNHEY and SVGAGI. CDR3 coding DNA: TGTGCCAGCAGCAACAAAGGTTATGGCTACACCTTC. Protein sequence: CASSNKGYGYTF.

This chain joins TRBV5-1 and TRBJ2-7; D unresolved. With 1 base removed from V and 3 bases from J, the gap between germline ends came to 14 bases. Looked up from germline, CDR1 is SGHRS and CDR2 is YFSETQ. The CDR3 spans 15 residues. The CDR3 DNA reads as TGCGCCAGCAGCTTGTACTGGGGAAAAGGCTACGAGCAGTACTTC. Its protein product is CASSLYWGKGYEQYF.

The V call is TRBV19, the J call TRBJ1-5; TRBD1 aligns across 11 bases. V shed 3 bases and J 1 base; nucleotides not matched to a gene: 8. Germline-derived CDR1 and CDR2 are LNHDA and SQIVND (reference sequence). This CDR3 spans 18 amino acids. The CDR3 sequence: CASSIGTGGRISNQPQHF. The CDR3 DNA is TGTGCCAGTAGTATCGGGACAGGGGGAAGGATAAGCAATCAGCCCCAGCATTTT.

The V call is TRBV28, the J call TRBJ1-6, with D unclear. CDR1 and CDR2 (germline): MDHEN, SYDVKM. V was clipped by 5 bases and J by 14 bases, with 13 bases between them. This CDR3 is built from 12 residues. Here the CDR3 DNA reads TGTGCCAGCAGTCCCTCAAGTCGATCCCTCCACTTT. It specifies CASSPSSRSLHF.

The J gene is TRBJ2-3, the V gene TRBV7-2, with a possible D match to TRBD1 (6 bases). Per the germline V gene, CDR1 is SGHTA and CDR2 is FQGNSA. The length of the CDR3 is 16 residues. V lost 1 base to trimming and J lost 0 bases, with 11 bases between them. CDR3 residues: CASSLEGTPSTDTQYF. For the CDR3, the DNA is TGTGCCAGCAGCTTAGAGGGGACACCCAGCACAGATACGCAGTATTTT.

This clone appeared a single time. This chain connects TRBV18 to TRBJ2-5, with D perhaps matching TRBD1 (6 bases). This CDR3 comprises 14 residues. Germline-derived CDR1 and CDR2 are KGHSH and LQKENI. V lost 6 bases, J lost 0 bases, and 11 bases lay in between. CDR3 amino acids: CASSGTTYQETQYF. In nucleotides, the CDR3 is TGTGCCAGCTCGGGGACAACGTACCAAGAGACCCAGTACTTC.

The chain joins TRBV7-3 to TRBJ2-1, with D possibly TRBD2 on 6 matching bases. V lost 2 bases and J 2 bases, leaving 7 bases between the germline ends. Germline assignment: CDR1 SGHTA and CDR2 FQGTGA. The CDR3 has 14 amino acids. CDR3 coding DNA: TGTGCCAGCAGCTTAGGGAGGCCCTACAATGAGCAGTTCTTC. Translated, it gives CASSLGRPYNEQFF. The variable domain in full, completed from reference TRBV7-3 and TRBJ2-1, reads GAGVSQTPSNKVTEKGKYVELRCDPISGHTALYWYRQSLGQGPEFLIYFQGTGAADDSGLPNDRFFAVRPEGSVSTLKIQRTERGDSAVYLCASSLGRPYNEQFFGPGTRLTVL.

This sequence joins TRBV7-9 and TRBJ1-1, with D unresolved. The CDR3 has 14 amino acids. Germline V lookup: CDR1 SEHNR, CDR2 FQNEAQ (reference sequence). V lost 1 base and J 1 base, leaving 7 bases between the germline ends. Here the CDR3 reads CASSLGGSNTEAFF. CDR3 sequence (DNA): TGTGCCAGCAGCTTAGGCGGATCGAACACTGAAGCTTTCTTT.

V usage is TRBV27 and J usage is TRBJ2-1; TRBD1 might be the D (6 bases). Trimming left V 5 bases short and J 6 bases short, with 20 bases between. Germline CDR1 reads MNHEY; CDR2 reads SMNVEV (reference sequence). The CDR3 sequence is 16 residues long. The CDR3 sequence: CASSPPQGTRGNEQFF. The CDR3 DNA is TGTGCCAGCAGTCCCCCACAGGGTACACGGGGCAATGAGCAGTTCTTC.

The chain has TRBV4-2 and TRBJ2-7, with 10 bases matching TRBD2. The CDR3 has 16 residues. V trimming: 6 bases; J trimming: 6 bases; junction bases outside the gene matches: 14. Looked up from germline, CDR1 is LGHNA and CDR2 is YNFKEQ. CDR3 in DNA: TGTGCCAGCAGTGTAGGATTTGCTAGCGGGAGCGTCGAGCAGTACTTC. As protein: CASSVGFASGSVEQYF.

The rearrangement uses TRBV19 and TRBJ2-2; 10 bases map to TRBD2. After removal of 6 bases from V and 1 base from J, the junction contained 2 bases not matched to a gene. The CDR3 runs to 15 residues. The V gene's germline CDR1 is LNHDA and CDR2 SQIVND (reference sequence). The CDR3 loop is CASRPSGGNTGELFF. CDR3 in DNA: TGTGCCAGTAGGCCTAGCGGGGGGAACACCGGGGAGCTGTTTTTT.

The V call is TRBV12-3 or TRBV12-4, the J call TRBJ1-5, with TRBD1 identical over 7 bases. This CDR3 spans 13 amino acids. J gave up 4 bases and V 6 bases, and 3 bases lay outside the gene matches. DNA for the CDR3: TGTGCCAGCAGGAAGACAGGGAATCAGCCCCAGCATTTT. Translation gives CASRKTGNQPQHF.

The V gene is TRBV10-3, the J gene TRBJ2-5; the match to TRBD2 covers 9 bases. CDR3 length equals 14 residues. Germline-derived CDR1 and CDR2 are ENHRY and SYGVKD. J lost 2 bases, V lost 4 bases, and 2 bases had no gene match. The chain's CDR3 is CAISVAGDQETQYF. The CDR3 DNA sequence: TGTGCCATCAGTGTAGCGGGAGATCAAGAGACCCAGTACTTC.

The rearrangement uses TRBV4-3 and TRBJ2-7; D is undetermined. Trimming took 0 bases from V and 5 from J, leaving 8 bases between them. The CDR3 spans 13 residues. Per germline, CDR1 LGHNA and CDR2 YSLEER. DNA of the CDR3: TGCGCCAGCAGCCAAGAAGGTTGGGACGAGCAGTACTTC. Amino acid sequence: CASSQEGWDEQYF.

The CDR3 bases are TGTGCCAGTAGTAACCCCCCGCGGGATGATCAGCCCCAGCATTTT. Its translation is CASSNPPRDDQPQHF. The gene calls are TRBV19 and TRBJ1-5; no clear D gene. Trimming removed 4 bases at V and 5 bases at J, with 15 bases between. The CDR3 runs 15 residues. Germline V gives CDR1 LNHDA, CDR2 SQIVND (reference sequence).

The chain links TRBV6-2 or TRBV6-3 to TRBJ2-1; TRBD2 matches 14 bases. V gave up 5 bases and J gave up 5 bases; unmatched junction bases: 11. CDR1 and CDR2 (germline): MNHEY, SVGEGT. The CDR3 totals 18 residues. CDR3 bases: TGTGCCAGCAGTGGGACTAGCGGGGGCGTGAGGTTTCACAATGAGCAGTTCTTC. This sequence encodes CASSGTSGGVRFHNEQFF.

The genes are TRBV27 and TRBJ2-1; D might be TRBD2 (5 bases). The V end lost 1 base, the J end lost 11 bases, and 12 bases lay between the germline ends. The CDR3 sequence is 13 residues long. Germline assignment: CDR1 MNHEY and CDR2 SMNVEV (reference sequence). CDR3 DNA: TGTGCCAGCAGTTTATACGGGCCGGGGAAGCAGTTCTTC. Amino acid sequence: CASSLYGPGKQFF.

V and J are TRBV7-2 and TRBJ2-7; the match to TRBD2 covers 9 bases. J was trimmed by 5 bases and V by 1 base; bases with no gene match: 6. The CDR3 contains 15 residues. Germline CDR1 SGHTA, CDR2 FQGNSA. Written as DNA, the CDR3 is TGTGCCAGCAGCTTAGTGGCGGGGGGGCCACACGAGCAGTACTTC. Protein product: CASSLVAGGPHEQYF.

This clone was seen once. J is TRBJ1-2 and V is TRBV27; no clear D. V lost 0 bases to trimming and J lost 2 bases, with 7 bases between them. CDR1 is MNHEY, CDR2 SMNVEV, per germline (reference sequence). The CDR3 has 14 residues. The CDR3 region is CASSLSRVNYGYTF. The CDR3 coding sequence is TGTGCCAGCAGTTTATCGAGGGTGAACTATGGCTACACCTTC.

The chain employs TRBV24-1 and TRBJ2-7, with D perhaps TRBD1 or TRBD2 (5 bases each). CDR3 size: 14 residues. Trimming shortened V by 4 bases and J by 3 bases, and 12 bases separated the two germline ends. Germline V lookup: CDR1 KGHDR, CDR2 SFDVKD. In DNA, the CDR3 is TGTGCCACCAGTGACCCTTCTGGGGGCTACGAGCAGTACTTC. Translating it yields CATSDPSGGYEQYF.

This chain uses TRBV10-3 with TRBJ2-3, with a weak D call TRBD1 (6 bases). CDR1 ENHRY and CDR2 SYGVKD come from the germline V gene. The CDR3 extends over 15 amino acids. The ends were cut back, 4 bases at V and 3 bases at J, with 14 bases in the middle. The DNA for the CDR3 is TGTGCCATCAGTGGGAAGACAGGTTATACAGATACGCAGTATTTT. This translates into CAISGKTGYTDTQYF.

This clone occurred once. The rearrangement links TRBV10-3 to TRBJ1-5; 9 bases fit TRBD1. The CDR3 runs 15 residues. The J segment lost 3 bases and the V segment lost 5 bases, leaving 5 bases of the junction unmatched. Looked up from germline, CDR1 is ENHRY and CDR2 is SYGVKD. CDR3 region: CAISPGQGPNQPQHF. CDR3 in DNA: TGTGCCATCAGTCCGGGACAGGGCCCCAATCAGCCCCAGCATTTT.

The rearrangement links TRBV27 to TRBJ2-7; D uncertain. The CDR3 runs 15 residues. V lost 10 bases and J lost 6, with 25 bases in between. The germline CDR1 and CDR2 sequences are MNHEY and SMNVEV (reference sequence). Here the CDR3 reads CANPPTFPLKAEQYF. The CDR3 bases are TGTGCCAACCCACCCACGTTTCCCCTGAAGGCCGAGCAGTACTTC.

A word on this clone: Additional DNA sequences in this sample encode the identical CDR3. The gene calls are TRBV28 and TRBJ1-1; D gene uncertain. Deletions cut 8 bases from V and 0 bases from J, with 7 bases between. This CDR3 comprises 12 residues. Germline V gene data show CDR1 as MDHEN and CDR2 as SYDVKM. CDR3 bases: TGTGCCAGCTCCTTGTTGAACACTGAAGCTTTCTTT. The encoded protein is CASSLLNTEAFF.

The V and J genes are TRBV2 and TRBJ1-2; TRBD1 matches 7 bases. The CDR3 is made up of 14 amino acids. Germline loops: CDR1 SNHLY, CDR2 FYNNEI. The V and J ends lost 5 bases and 4 bases, in that order; junction bases with no gene match: 7. The CDR3 sequence: CASSYTGESYGYTF. For the CDR3, the DNA is TGTGCCAGCAGTTACACAGGGGAGAGCTATGGCTACACCTTC.

The V call is TRBV29-1, the J call TRBJ1-2, with no clear D. Germline loops: CDR1 SQVTM, CDR2 ANQGSEA. The CDR3 is made up of 12 amino acids. Trimming removed 4 bases at V and 4 bases at J, with 10 bases between. CDR3 amino acids: CSVARQTYGYTF. Written as DNA, the CDR3 is TGCAGCGTTGCGAGGCAGACCTATGGCTACACCTTC.